This T cell receptor (beta chain) was documented in a study of siplizumab effects on memory and regulatory T cells. Study-level results: Under siplizumab, an average around 64% of mappable alloreactive CD4+ clones were Treg-derived, compared with approximately 25% in controls. Unstimulated subset assignment was obtained for only a minor fraction of alloreactive clones. Greater diversity than memory cells seemed evident in naive T cells, which also appeared to be major alloresponse contributors.

Assays were performed on roughly 10^5 TCR templates per sample. TCRdb's table, derived via immunoSEQ multiplex PCR, lists solely in-frame clones and lacks some. The sample has 95,000 to 110,000 clones; about 94% are singletons. V shed 4 bases and J shed 8 bases, with 18 bases lying between them. The length of the CDR3 is 15 residues. The germline CDR1 and CDR2 sequences are SGHRS and YFSETQ. As concerns this clone: Antigen unknown.

The TCR originated in a human donor in good health. V gene TRBV5-1 combines with J gene TRBJ1-4; perhaps TRBD1 as D (6 bases). Sequenced input: Tregs sorted from blood. The CDR3 nucleotides are TGCGCCAGCAGCCCGGTTTCCGGGGGCGACGAAAAACTGTTTTTT. As protein: CASSPVSGGDEKLFF. Drawing the rest from reference TRBV5-1 and TRBJ1-4, the complete variable domain is KAGVTQTPRYLIKTRGQQVTLSCSPISGHRSVSWYQQTPGQGLQFLFEYFSETQRNKGNFPGRFSGRQFSNSRSEMNVSTLELGDSALYLCASSPVSGGDEKLFFGSGTQLSVL.